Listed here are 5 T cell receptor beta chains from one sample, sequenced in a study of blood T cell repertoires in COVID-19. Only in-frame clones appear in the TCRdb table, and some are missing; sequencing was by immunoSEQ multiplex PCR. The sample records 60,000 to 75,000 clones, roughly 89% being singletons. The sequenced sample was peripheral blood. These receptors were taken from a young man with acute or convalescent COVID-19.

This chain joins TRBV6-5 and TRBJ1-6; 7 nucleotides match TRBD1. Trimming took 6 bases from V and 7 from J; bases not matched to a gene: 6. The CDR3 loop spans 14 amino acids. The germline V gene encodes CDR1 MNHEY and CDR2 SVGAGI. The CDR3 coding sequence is TGTGCCAGCAGCCACAGGGGTCGAAATTCACCCCTCCACTTT. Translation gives CASSHRGRNSPLHF.

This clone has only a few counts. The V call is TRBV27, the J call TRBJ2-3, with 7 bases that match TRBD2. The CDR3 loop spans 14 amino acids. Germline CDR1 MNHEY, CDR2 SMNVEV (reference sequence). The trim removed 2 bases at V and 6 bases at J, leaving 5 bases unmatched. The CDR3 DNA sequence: TGTGCCAGCAGTTTAACGGGGGAGGGGGATACGCAGTATTTT. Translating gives CASSLTGEGDTQYF.

The CDR3 region is CASSSGLSYGYTF. The CDR3 DNA sequence: TGTGCCAGCAGCTCCGGACTTTCCTATGGCTACACCTTC. The chain joins TRBV14 to TRBJ1-2; D uncertain. In germline, CDR1 is SGHDN, CDR2 FVKESK. V lost 5 bases and J lost 4, with 11 bases in between. The CDR3 loop spans 13 amino acids.

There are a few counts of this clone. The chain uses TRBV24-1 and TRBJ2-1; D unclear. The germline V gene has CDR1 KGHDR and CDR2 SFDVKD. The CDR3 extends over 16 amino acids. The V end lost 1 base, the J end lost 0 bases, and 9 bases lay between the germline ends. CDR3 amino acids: CATSDLPVGSYNEQFF. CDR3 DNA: TGTGCCACCAGTGATTTACCAGTTGGCTCCTACAATGAGCAGTTCTTC.

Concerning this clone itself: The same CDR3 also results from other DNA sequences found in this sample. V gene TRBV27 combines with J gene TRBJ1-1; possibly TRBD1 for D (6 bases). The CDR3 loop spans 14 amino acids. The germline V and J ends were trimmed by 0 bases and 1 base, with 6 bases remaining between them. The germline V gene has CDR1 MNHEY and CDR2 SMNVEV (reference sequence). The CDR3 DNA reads TGTGCCAGCAGTTTATCCAGGGGGAACACTGAAGCTTTCTTT. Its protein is CASSLSRGNTEAFF.